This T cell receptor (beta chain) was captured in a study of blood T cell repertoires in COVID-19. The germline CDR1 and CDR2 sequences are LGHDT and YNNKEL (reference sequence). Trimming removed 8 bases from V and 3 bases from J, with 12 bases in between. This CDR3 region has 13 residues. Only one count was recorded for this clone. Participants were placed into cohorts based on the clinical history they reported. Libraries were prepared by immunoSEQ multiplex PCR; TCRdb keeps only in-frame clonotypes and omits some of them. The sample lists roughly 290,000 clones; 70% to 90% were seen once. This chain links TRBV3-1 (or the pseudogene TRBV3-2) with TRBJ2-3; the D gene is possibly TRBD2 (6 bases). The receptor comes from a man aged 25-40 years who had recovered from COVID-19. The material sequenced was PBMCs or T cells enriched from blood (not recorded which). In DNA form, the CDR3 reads TGTGCCAGCGGGGGACTCAGAACAGATACGCAGTATTTT. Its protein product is CASGGLRTDTQYF.